This T cell receptor beta chain was recovered during a study of CXCR3-negative and CXCR3-positive naive CD8 T cells. Libraries were UMI-labeled 5' RACE TRB cDNA. TCRdb re-called the 5' RACE reads and shows each CDR3 protein once, DNA omitted. This sample's clone table lists over 100,000 distinct CDR3 sequences. This CDR3 is built from 13 residues. The clonotype comes from a human donor in good health. Some clones in this sample may be carry-over from other donors' samples. The chain combines TRBV12-3 or TRBV12-4 with TRBJ2-7; with no DNA, the TCRdb D assignment of TRBD1 cannot be verified. Sequencing was carried out using naive CXCR3- CD8+ T cells from blood. Indicated subset: CD45RO-CCR7+CD27+CD95- naive CD8+ T cells lacking CXCR3 (TNR3-). This CDR3 reads CATQRAGYGEQYF.